The 2 T cell receptor beta chains in this list originate from one sample, sequenced in a study of cytomegalovirus exposure and HLA in healthy donors. The PCR ran on 60 Vbeta and 13 Jbeta primers. Measured with immunoSEQ multiplex PCR; TCRdb has only the in-frame clones, and not every one. The sample yields more than 90,000 clones, about 79% seen once. Sequenced: PBMCs. The receptors were sampled from a man aged 50 or older in good health and CMV-seronegative.

The chain uses TRBV9 and TRBJ2-7; possibly TRBD2 for D (6 bases). The CDR3 runs 18 residues. With 0 bases removed from V and 4 bases from J, the gap between germline ends came to 23 bases. Germline V lookup: CDR1 SGDLS, CDR2 YYNGEE. Written as DNA, the CDR3 is TGTGCCAGCAGCGTAGGCCCGATAAATAGCGGCACCGCTTACGAGCAGTACTTC. Encoded protein: CASSVGPINSGTAYEQYF.

The V gene is TRBV5-1, the J gene TRBJ1-5, with a tentative D call TRBD1 (6 bases). This CDR3 comprises 14 residues. V was clipped by 0 bases and J by 8 bases, with 12 bases between them. CDR1 and CDR2 from the germline V gene are SGHRS and YFSETQ. The CDR3 DNA follows: TGCGCCAGCAGCTTGGTCGGGGGGGCTAAGCCCCAGCATTTT. Its protein product is CASSLVGGAKPQHF.